This T cell receptor beta chain was recorded in a study of shared clonotypes between healthy human individuals. Background on the study: Each donor had three CD4 naive, three CD4 memory, two CD8 naive and one CD8 memory plate. Study outcomes and limitations: Non-shared clonotypes had lower generation probabilities than those shared by all four donors.

Sequenced by immunoSEQ multiplex PCR; TCRdb stores in-frame clones only, minus some. The top ten hold 0.7% to 0.95% of the sample, which has 1 million to 1.2 million clones, around three quarters seen once. Germline-derived CDR1 and CDR2 are SNHLY and FYNNEI. This CDR3 contains 14 residues. Trimming pared 6 bases from V and 0 bases from J, leaving 9 bases between. As to this clone: The antigen is not known.

This sequence originates from a man between 18 and 29 years old in good health. Some clones in this sample may be carry-over from other donors' samples. The chain links TRBV2 to TRBJ1-5; D gene ambiguous. The specimen was memory CD4+ T cells from PBMCs. Regarding subset: CD45RA-negative fraction. The CDR3 region has the DNA TGTGCCAGCAGGACGACGAATAGCAATCAGCCCCAGCATTTT. It is translated as CASRTTNSNQPQHF. Full variable domain (missing parts from reference TRBV2 and TRBJ1-5): EPEVTQTPSHQVTQMGQEVILRCVPISNHLYFYWYRQILGQKVEFLVSFYNNEISEKSEIFDDQFSVERPDGSNFTLKIRSTKLEDSAMYFCASRTTNSNQPQHFGDGTRLSIL.